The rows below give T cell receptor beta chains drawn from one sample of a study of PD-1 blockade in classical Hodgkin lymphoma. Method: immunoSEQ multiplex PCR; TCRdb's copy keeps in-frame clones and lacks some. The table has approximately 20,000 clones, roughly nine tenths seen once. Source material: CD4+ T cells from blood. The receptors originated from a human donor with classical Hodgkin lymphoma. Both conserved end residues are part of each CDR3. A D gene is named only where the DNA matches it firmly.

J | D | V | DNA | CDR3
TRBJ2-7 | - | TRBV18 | TGTGCCAGCGCCAGGGACACCGGGGCCTACGAGCAGTACTTC | CASARDTGAYEQYF
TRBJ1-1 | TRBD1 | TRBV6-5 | TGTGCCAGCATTGAGACAGGGGGACTAAACACTGAAGCTTTCTTT | CASIETGGLNTEAFF
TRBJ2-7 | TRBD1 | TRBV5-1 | TGCGCCAGCAGCACTATCGGGACAGCCTACCACGAGCAGTACTTC | CASSTIGTAYHEQYF
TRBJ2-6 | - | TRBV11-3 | TGTGCCAGCAGCTTAAGGGCGGCGGGGGCCAACGTCCTGACTTTC | CASSLRAAGANVLTF
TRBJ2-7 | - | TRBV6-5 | TGTGCCAGCAGTTACTCGTGGCTGTCCTACGAGCAGTACTTC | CASSYSWLSYEQYF
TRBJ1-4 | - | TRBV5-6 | TGTGCCAGCAGCTTGGCGGGGGAAAAACTGTTTTTT | CASSLAGEKLFF
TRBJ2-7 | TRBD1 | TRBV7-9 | TGTGCCAGCAGCCTAGCGCTAGGGACAGGAAACGAGCAGTACTTC | CASSLALGTGNEQYF
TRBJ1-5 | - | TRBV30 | TGTGCCTGGAGCCCTAGCAATCAGCCCCAGCATTTT | CAWSPSNQPQHF
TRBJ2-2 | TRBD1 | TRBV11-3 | TGTGCCAGCAGCTTAGGAGACAGGGGGACCACCGGGGAGCTGTTTTTT | CASSLGDRGTTGELFF
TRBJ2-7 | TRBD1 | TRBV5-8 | TGTGCCAGCAGCTTGTATTCACAGGGGGCCTACGAGCAGTACTTC | CASSLYSQGAYEQYF